The rows below give T cell receptor beta chains drawn from one sample of a study of T cells after posttransplantation cyclophosphamide. Sequencing used immunoSEQ multiplex PCR; TCRdb keeps in-frame clones, though not all of them. Singletons are absent from the sample, which has roughly 8,000 clones. The specimen comprised PBMCs, sampled roughly three months after allogeneic stem cell transplant with posttransplant cyclophosphamide. These receptors were collected from a female patient aged 60 or older who received an allogeneic stem cell transplant from an unrelated donor, was CMV-positive, and had acute GVHD only. Some of the T cells might come from the graft donor. Each CDR3 is given with its conserved first and last residue. D genes are given only for firm matches. Rows give clone size only sometimes, using once, few, many, or a class for an expanded clone.

size	length	V	J	D	CDR3	DNA
many	17	TRBV18	TRBJ1-1	-	CASSPGVGAGVYTEAFF	TGTGCCAGCTCACCGGGAGTGGGGGCAGGGGTATACACTGAAGCTTTCTTT
many	14	TRBV5-1	TRBJ2-7	TRBD1	CASSSTGTSWEQYF	TGCGCCAGCAGCTCGACAGGGACCTCCTGGGAGCAGTACTTC
many	13	TRBV28	TRBJ1-2	TRBD1	CASRPGQGRGYTF	TGTGCCAGCAGGCCGGGACAGGGAAGGGGCTACACCTTC
many	14	TRBV2	TRBJ1-6	TRBD1	CASSADRWSRPLHF	TGTGCCAGCAGCGCGGACAGGTGGAGTAGGCCCCTCCACTTT
-	14	TRBV6-5	TRBJ1-2	-	CASSATQVYYGYTF	TGTGCCAGCAGTGCCACACAGGTCTACTATGGCTACACCTTC
many	17	TRBV7-9	TRBJ2-1	TRBD2	CASSLLSSGRALGEQFF	TGTGCCAGCAGCTTACTCTCTAGCGGGAGGGCCTTGGGTGAGCAGTTCTTC
many	18	TRBV5-5	TRBJ1-5	-	CASSLRDGWQGTNQPQHF	TGTGCCAGCAGCTTGAGGGATGGGTGGCAGGGGACCAATCAGCCCCAGCATTTT
many	15	TRBV6-6	TRBJ2-7	-	CASSPETGRVYEQYF	TGTGCCAGCAGTCCTGAGACAGGGAGGGTCTACGAGCAGTACTTC
many	17	TRBV5-6	TRBJ2-3	TRBD1	CASSLEGDRGITDTQYF	TGTGCCAGCAGCTTGGAGGGGGACAGGGGGATCACAGATACGCAGTATTTT
medium-sized	17	TRBV28	TRBJ1-4	-	CASSQVGQGQVDEKLFF	TGTGCCAGCAGCCAAGTTGGTCAGGGGCAGGTTGATGAAAAACTGTTTTTT
-	14	TRBV7-3	TRBJ2-5	-	CASSPDRWQETQYF	TGTGCCAGCAGTCCGGACAGATGGCAAGAGACCCAGTACTTC